One T cell receptor beta chain is described in this entry. Its specificity is unknown. Sequencing libraries made from TCR beta cDNA carried unique molecular identifiers. From the PCR reads, TCRdb called clonotypes with MiXCR, one entry per CDR3 protein. The table lists hundreds of thousands of distinct CDR3 sequences, 25% to 30% of them singletons, with roughly 0.57% in the top ten. This sample was included in a study of post-analysis software for immune sequencing data. Across the study: There were relapsing-remitting, secondary progressive and progressive-relapsing multiple sclerosis among the disease courses included. General study points: TRBV5-6, TRBV5-1 and TRBV20-1 belonged to a set of about five TRBV segments that were more frequent in patients than controls.

Germline V gene sequence: CDR1 SEHNR, CDR2 FQNEAQ (reference sequence). CDR3 length: 16 residues. Trimming took off 7 bases at V and 0 bases at J, with 17 bases between the two ends. Input material: blood. The chain has TRBV7-9 and TRBJ2-3; D is uncertain. This TCR was recovered from a girl aged 5 to 17 with multiple sclerosis. The CDR3 DNA follows: TGTGCCAGCAAAATAACTCCAACTTCTAGCACAGATACGCAGTATTTT. Protein: CASKITPTSSTDTQYF.